Described below is a single T cell receptor (beta chain) sequence and its context. Which antigen it targets is not known. Per-base quality was not reported, and no clone a single base away is much larger than it. This entry is derived from a study of CD8 T cells in ankylosing spondylitis (dated by TCRdb to the late 2010s). With regard to the full study: To find TCR variants linked to disease, the study profiled T cell receptor beta repertoires in ankylosing spondylitis patients and healthy donors. The full study cohort was made up of 20 to 25 ankylosing spondylitis patients and some 100 healthy donors. Peripheral blood samples were taken, and synovial fluid was additionally collected from ankylosing spondylitis patients. Points the paper makes about the study in general: Blood from ankylosing spondylitis patients appeared to be characterized by a TCR beta motif made up of under ten highly homologous amino acid variants. The disease-linked clones showed a CD8+ phenotype and occurred at relatively low frequencies in peripheral blood. According to the report, matched synovial fluid samples from ankylosing spondylitis patients were significantly enriched for the disease-linked clones. Some motif variants had previously been reported in the synovial fluid and blood of reactive arthritis patients, which suggests shared mechanisms of disease initiation.

The sample was run on an Illumina HiSeq 2500. TCR beta libraries were prepared by quantitative 5'-RACE with molecular barcodes. Per the authors' processing: A new computational method, built on a probabilistic model of VDJ rearrangement, was used to identify disease-linked TCR variants. Starting from the raw public reads, TCRdb applied fastp trimming at Q25, assembled clones with MiXCR and retained in-frame beta chains. CDR3 protein sequences are deduplicated, and each keeps its most common genes and DNA. These V and J calls are TCRdb output, not the study's own analysis. A total of 250,000 to 300,000 distinct CDR3 sequences appear in this sample, approximately 20% of them only once. The top ten constitute roughly 8% of the sample. Sequencing input: blood, either unsorted or a sorted T cell fraction (not recorded which). This receptor was obtained from a male donor with ankylosing spondylitis or in good health (not recorded which).

The CDR3 sequence is CASSFDPGGSYNEQFF. The nucleotides are TGCGCCAGCAGCTTTGATCCGGGAGGGTCCTACAATGAGCAGTTCTTC. The chain is made from TRBV5-1 and TRBJ2-1, with 8 bases in between that match TRBD2. The CDR3 runs 16 residues from the cysteine to the phenylalanine. The sequence is cut down to CDR3 DNA, 48 bases in frame from base 1. The V end gives up 2 bases and the J end 1 base, leaving 5 bases in the junction not matched to a gene. CDR1 SGHRS and CDR2 YFSETQ are derived from the germline V gene.